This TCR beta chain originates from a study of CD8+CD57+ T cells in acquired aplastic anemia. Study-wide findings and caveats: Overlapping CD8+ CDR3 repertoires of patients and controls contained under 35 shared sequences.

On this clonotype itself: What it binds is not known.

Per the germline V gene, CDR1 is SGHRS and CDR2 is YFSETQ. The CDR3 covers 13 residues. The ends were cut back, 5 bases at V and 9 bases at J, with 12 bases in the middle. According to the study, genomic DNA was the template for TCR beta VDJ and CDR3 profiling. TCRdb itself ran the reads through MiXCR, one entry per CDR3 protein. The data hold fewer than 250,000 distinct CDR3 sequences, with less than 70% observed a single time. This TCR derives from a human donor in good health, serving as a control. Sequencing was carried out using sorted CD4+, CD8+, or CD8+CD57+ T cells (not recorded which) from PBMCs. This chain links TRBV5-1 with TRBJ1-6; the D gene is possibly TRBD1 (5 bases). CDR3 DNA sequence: TGCGCCAGCAGGGACATCTGGGGTTCACCCCTCCACTTT. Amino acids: CASRDIWGSPLHF.